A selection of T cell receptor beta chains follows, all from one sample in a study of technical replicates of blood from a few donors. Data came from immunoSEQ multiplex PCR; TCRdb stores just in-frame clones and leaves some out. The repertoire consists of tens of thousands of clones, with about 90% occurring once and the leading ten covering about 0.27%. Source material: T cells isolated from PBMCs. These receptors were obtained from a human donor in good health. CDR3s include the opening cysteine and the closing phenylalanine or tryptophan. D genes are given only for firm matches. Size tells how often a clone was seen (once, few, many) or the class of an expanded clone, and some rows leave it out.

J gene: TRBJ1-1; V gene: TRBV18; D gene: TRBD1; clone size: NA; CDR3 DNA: TGTGCCAGCTCGCAAGGGACAGGGGACACTGAAGCTTTCTTT; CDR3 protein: CASSQGTGDTEAFF
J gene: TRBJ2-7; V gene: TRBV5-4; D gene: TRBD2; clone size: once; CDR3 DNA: TGTGCCAGCAGCTTGGTTGCGGGAGGCGCCTACGAGCAGTACTTC; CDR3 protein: CASSLVAGGAYEQYF
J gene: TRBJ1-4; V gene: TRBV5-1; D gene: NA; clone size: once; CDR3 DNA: TGCGCCAGCAGCTTGTGGGGAGGGGGGTCGACTAATGAAAAACTGTTTTTT; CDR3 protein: CASSLWGGGSTNEKLFF
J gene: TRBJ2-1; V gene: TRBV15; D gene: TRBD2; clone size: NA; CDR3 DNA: TGTGCCACCAGCATCGGGGCGGGAGGCCATGAGCAGTTCTTC; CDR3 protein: CATSIGAGGHEQFF
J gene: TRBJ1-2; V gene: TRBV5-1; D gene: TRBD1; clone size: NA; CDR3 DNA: TGCGCCAGCAGCTTGGGGCAGGGGGCCGATGGCTACACCTTC; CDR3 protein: CASSLGQGADGYTF
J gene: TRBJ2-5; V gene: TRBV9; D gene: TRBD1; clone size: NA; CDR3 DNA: TGTGCCAGCAGTGGTGAAGGGGGCGCGACTGGGGAGACCCAGTACTTC; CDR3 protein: CASSGEGGATGETQYF
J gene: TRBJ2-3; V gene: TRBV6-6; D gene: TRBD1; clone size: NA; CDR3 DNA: TGTGCCAGCACCCCGGGGCAGGGGGCCGGCGCAGATACGCAGTATTTT; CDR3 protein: CASTPGQGAGADTQYF
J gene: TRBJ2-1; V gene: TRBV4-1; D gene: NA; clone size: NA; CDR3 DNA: TGCGCCAGCAGGCCCTTTGGTCTGGCGGGGCCGAACTCCAATGAGCAGTTCTTC; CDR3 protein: CASRPFGLAGPNSNEQFF
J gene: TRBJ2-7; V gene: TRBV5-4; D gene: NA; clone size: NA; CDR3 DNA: TGTGCCAGCAGCTTGGACGGGGCCTACGAGCAGTACTTC; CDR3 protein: CASSLDGAYEQYF
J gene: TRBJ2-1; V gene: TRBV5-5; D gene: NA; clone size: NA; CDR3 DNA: TGTGCCAGCAGCTTGGGCTTACAGGGCCCCTACAATGAGCAGTTCTTC; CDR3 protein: CASSLGLQGPYNEQFF
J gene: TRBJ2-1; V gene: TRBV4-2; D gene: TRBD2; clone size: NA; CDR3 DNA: TGTGCCAGCAGCCAACGACTAGCGGGAGCTATTCAGTTCTTC; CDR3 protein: CASSQRLAGAIQFF
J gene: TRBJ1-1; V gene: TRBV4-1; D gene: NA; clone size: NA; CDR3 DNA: TGCGCCAGCAGCCAGCCCCGAGAGTTGTGGTTTGAAGCTTTCTTT; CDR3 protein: CASSQPRELWFEAFF
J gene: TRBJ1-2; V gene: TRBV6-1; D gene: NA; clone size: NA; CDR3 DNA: TGTGCCAGCACCGAGTCCCCGGGACAAATTAGTGGCTACACCTTC; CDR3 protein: CASTESPGQISGYTF
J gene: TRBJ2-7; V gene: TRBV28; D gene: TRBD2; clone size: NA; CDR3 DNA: TGTGCCAGCAGTCGACTAGCGGGAGCCTACGAGCAGTACTTC; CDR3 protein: CASSRLAGAYEQYF
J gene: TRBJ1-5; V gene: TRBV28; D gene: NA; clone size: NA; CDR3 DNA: TGTGCCCTTAATGGGGGGGGCTCGATTCAGCCCCAGCATTTT; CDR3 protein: CALNGGGSIQPQHF
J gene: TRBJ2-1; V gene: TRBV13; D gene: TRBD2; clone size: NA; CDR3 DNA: TGTGCCAGCAGCTCTCCCGGGACTAGCGTCTATGAGCAGTTCTTC; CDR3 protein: CASSSPGTSVYEQFF
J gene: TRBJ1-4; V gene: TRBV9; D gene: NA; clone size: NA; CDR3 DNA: TGTGCCAGCAGCGTAGCAGGAACCGGTGAAAAACTGTTTTTT; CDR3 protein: CASSVAGTGEKLFF
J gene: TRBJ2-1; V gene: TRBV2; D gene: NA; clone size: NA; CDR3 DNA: TGTGCCAGCAACCAGAACAATGAGCAGTTCTTC; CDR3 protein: CASNQNNEQFF
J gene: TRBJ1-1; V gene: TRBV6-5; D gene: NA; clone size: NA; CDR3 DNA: TGTGCCAGCAGTTACGGGGGGGGCTGGAACACTGAAGCTTTCTTT; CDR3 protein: CASSYGGGWNTEAFF
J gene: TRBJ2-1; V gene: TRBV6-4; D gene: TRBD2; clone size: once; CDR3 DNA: TGTGCCAGCAGTGACTCTAATAGCGGGGGTCGCCACACCGCCTACAATGAGCAGTTCTTC; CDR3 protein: CASSDSNSGGRHTAYNEQFF
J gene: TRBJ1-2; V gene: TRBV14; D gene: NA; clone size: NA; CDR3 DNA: TGTGCCAGCAGCCACCCCACCCAGGTGCGCTATGGCTACACCTTC; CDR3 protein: CASSHPTQVRYGYTF
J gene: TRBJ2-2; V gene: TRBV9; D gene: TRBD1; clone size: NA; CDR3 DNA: TGTGCCAGCAGCGTAGCGGACAGGGGGAACACCGGGGAGCTGTTTTTT; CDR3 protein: CASSVADRGNTGELFF
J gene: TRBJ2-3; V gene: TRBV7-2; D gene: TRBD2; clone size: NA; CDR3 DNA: TGTGCCAGCAGCTTAAGGCGTAGCGGGAGTGCAGATACGCAGTATTTT; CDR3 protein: CASSLRRSGSADTQYF
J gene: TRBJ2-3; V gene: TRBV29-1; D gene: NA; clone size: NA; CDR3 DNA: TGCAGCGTTGGGGCTAGCGCTAGCACAGATACGCAGTATTTT; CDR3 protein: CSVGASASTDTQYF
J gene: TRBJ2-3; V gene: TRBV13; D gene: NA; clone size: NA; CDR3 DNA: TGTGCCAGCAGCACCCCCGGGGGGCCAACAGATACGCAGTATTTT; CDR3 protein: CASSTPGGPTDTQYF
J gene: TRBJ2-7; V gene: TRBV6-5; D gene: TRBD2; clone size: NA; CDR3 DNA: TGTGCCAGCAGTTACTCGATACTAGCGGCCTCCTACGAGCAGTACTTC; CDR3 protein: CASSYSILAASYEQYF
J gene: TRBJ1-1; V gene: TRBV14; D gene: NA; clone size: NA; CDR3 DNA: TGTGCCAGCAGCCAAGCGATGGGGCAGGGTATCCGAGCTTTCTTT; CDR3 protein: CASSQAMGQGIRAFF
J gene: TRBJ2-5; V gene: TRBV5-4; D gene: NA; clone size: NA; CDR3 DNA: TGTGCCAGCAGCTTGGGGGAGCAAAGGCCGTTAGAGACCCAGTACTTC; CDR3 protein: CASSLGEQRPLETQYF
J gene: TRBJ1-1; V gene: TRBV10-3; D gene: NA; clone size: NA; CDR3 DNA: TGTGCCATCAGTGAGTCGAACTCAGGGGAGGGATTGGTGGCTTTCTTT; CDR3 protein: CAISESNSGEGLVAFF
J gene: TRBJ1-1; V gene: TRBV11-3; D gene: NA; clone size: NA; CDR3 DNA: TGTGCCAGCAGCCCAGGGTTGGCTGAAGCTTTCTTT; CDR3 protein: CASSPGLAEAFF
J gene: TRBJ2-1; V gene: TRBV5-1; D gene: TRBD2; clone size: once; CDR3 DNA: TGCGCCAGCAGCTTGGTGGGGACTAGCGGGATCAATGAGCAGTTCTTC; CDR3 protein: CASSLVGTSGINEQFF
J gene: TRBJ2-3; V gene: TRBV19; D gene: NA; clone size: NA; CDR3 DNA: TGTGCCAGTGGGAGTACGGGGGGCCACACAGATACGCAGTATTTT; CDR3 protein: CASGSTGGHTDTQYF
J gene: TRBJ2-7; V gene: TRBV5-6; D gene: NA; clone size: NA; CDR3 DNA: TGTGCCAGCAGCTTCGGCTACGAGCAGTACTTC; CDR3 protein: CASSFGYEQYF
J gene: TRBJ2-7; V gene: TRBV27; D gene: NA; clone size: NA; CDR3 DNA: TGTGCCAGTGGGTACAGGGAGAACGAGCAGTACTTC; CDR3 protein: CASGYRENEQYF
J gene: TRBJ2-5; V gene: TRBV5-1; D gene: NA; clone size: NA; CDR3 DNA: TGCGCCAGCAGGCCCTTAAGGGGTGGGGCAGAAGAGACCCAGTACTTC; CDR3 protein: CASRPLRGGAEETQYF
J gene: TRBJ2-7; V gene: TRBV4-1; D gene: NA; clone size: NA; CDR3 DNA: TGCGCCAGCAGCCACCTCGGTCGATTCCCCTACGAGCAGTACTTC; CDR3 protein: CASSHLGRFPYEQYF
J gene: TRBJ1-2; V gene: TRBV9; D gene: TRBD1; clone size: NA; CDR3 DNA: TGTGCCAGCAGGGGGGGGCCAGGGGGCCGTTCTAACTATGGCTACACCTTC; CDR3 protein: CASRGGPGGRSNYGYTF
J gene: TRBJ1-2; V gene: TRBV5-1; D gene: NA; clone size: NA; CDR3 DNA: TGCGCCAGCAGCTTGGCGGTCACCCACGGCTACACCTTC; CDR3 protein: CASSLAVTHGYTF
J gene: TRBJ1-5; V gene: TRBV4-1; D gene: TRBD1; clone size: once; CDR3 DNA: TGCGCCAGCAGCCAAGTTGGGGGACAGGGGGAAGCCCAGCATTTT; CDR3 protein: CASSQVGGQGEAQHF
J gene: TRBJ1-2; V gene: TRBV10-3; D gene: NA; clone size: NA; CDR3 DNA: TGTGCCATCAGTCCACAGGGTCCCTATGGCTACACCTTC; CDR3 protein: CAISPQGPYGYTF
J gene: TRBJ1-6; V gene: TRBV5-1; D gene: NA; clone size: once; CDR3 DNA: TGCGCCAGCAGCTTGGTATCGAGCTCCTATAATTCACCCCTCCACTTT; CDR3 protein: CASSLVSSSYNSPLHF
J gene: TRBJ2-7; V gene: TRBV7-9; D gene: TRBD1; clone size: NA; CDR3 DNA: TGTGCCAGCAAATACTCCGAGACAGGGTTTTTTTCCGAGCAGTACTTC; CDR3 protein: CASKYSETGFFSEQYF
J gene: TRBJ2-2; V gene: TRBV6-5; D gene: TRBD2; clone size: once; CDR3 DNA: TGTGCCAGCTGTCAGCGGGACGTGAACACCGGGGAGCTGTTTTTT; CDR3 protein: CASCQRDVNTGELFF
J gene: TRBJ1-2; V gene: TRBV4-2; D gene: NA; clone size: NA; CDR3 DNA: TGTGCCAGCAGCCAAGAAGCGGCCTTCCGATACTATGGCTACACCTTC; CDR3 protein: CASSQEAAFRYYGYTF
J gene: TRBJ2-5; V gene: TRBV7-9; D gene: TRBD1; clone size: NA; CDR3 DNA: TGTGCCAGCAGCTTACCACAGGGGGCAAGAGAGACCCAGTACTTC; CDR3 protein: CASSLPQGARETQYF
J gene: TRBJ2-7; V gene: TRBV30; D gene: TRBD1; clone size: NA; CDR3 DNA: TGTGCCTGGGGGACAGGGGGCTCCTACGAGCAGTACTTC; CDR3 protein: CAWGTGGSYEQYF
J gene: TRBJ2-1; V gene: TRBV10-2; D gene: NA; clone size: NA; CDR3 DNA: TGCGCCAGCTTAAAGGGAGGTGATGAGCAGTTCTTC; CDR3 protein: CASLKGGDEQFF
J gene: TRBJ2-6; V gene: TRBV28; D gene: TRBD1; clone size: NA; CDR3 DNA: TGTGCCAGCAGTCCCACCCCGGACAGGGTTCGCTCTGGGGCCAACGTCCTGACTTTC; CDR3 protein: CASSPTPDRVRSGANVLTF
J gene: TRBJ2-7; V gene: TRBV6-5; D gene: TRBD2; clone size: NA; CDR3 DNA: TGTGCCAGCAATTCCCTAGCGGCAACCTACGAGCAGTACTTC; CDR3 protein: CASNSLAATYEQYF
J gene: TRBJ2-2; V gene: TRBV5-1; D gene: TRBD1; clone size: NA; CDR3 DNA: TGCGCCAGCAGCCTGGGACAGCCGAACACCGGGGAGCTGTTTTTT; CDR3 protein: CASSLGQPNTGELFF
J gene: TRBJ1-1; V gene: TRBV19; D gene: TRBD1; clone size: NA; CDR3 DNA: TGTGCCAGTAGGGACAGGGCGAACACTGAAGCTTTCTTT; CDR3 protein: CASRDRANTEAFF
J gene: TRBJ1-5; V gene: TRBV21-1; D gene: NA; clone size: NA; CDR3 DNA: TGTGCCAGCAGCGTACGGGGACAGACCAAAAATCAGCCCCAGCATTTT; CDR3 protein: CASSVRGQTKNQPQHF
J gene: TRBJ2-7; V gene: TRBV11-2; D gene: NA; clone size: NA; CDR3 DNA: TGTGCCAGCAGCTTAGGAGATAGAATGCAGTACTTC; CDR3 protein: CASSLGDRMQYF
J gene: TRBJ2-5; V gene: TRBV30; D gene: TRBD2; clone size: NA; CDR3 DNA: TGTGCCTGGAGGCATCCTAGCGGGGCTACCCAGTACTTC; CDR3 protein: CAWRHPSGATQYF
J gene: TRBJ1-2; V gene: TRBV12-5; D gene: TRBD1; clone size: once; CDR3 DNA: TGTGCTAGCCTCAGGCCATTACAGGGGAGCTATGGCTACACCTTC; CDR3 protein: CASLRPLQGSYGYTF
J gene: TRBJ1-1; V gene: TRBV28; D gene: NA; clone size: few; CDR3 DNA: TGTGCCAGCAGTACCCATGGACAGGAAGCTTTCTTT; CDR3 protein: CASSTHGQEAFF
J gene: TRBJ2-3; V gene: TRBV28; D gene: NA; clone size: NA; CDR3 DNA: TGTGCCAGCAGTTCCCCCTCCTCTAGATACACAGATACGCAGTATTTT; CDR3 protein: CASSSPSSRYTDTQYF
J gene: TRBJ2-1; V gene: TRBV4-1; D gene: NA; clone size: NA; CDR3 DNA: TGCGCCAGCAGCCAAGTTTATTCTGACATCAATGAGCAGTTCTTC; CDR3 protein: CASSQVYSDINEQFF
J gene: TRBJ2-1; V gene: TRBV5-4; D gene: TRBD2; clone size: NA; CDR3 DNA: TGTGCCAGCAGCTTGGGTAGCGGGAGCTCCTACAATGAGCAGTTCTTC; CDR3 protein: CASSLGSGSSYNEQFF